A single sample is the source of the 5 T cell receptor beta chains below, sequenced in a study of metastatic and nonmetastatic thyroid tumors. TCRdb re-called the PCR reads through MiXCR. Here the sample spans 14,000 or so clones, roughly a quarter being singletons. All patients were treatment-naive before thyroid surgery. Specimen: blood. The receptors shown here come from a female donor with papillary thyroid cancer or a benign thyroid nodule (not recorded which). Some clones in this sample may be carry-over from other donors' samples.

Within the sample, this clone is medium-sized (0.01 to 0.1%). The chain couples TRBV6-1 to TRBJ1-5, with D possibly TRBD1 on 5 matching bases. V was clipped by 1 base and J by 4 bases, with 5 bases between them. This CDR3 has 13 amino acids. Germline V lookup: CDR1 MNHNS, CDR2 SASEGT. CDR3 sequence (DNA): TGTGCCAGCAGTGAAGGGGGGAATCAGCCCCAGCATTTT. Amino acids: CASSEGGNQPQHF.

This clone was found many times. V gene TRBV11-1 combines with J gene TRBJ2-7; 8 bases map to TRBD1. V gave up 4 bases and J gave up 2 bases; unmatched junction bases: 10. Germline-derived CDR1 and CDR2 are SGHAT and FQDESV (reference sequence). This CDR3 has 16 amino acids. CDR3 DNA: TGTGCCAGCAGCTCTTATGCTAGACAGGGGCCCTACGAGCAGTACTTC. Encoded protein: CASSSYARQGPYEQYF.

CDR3 sequence: CASSLSGQVNEKLFF. CDR3 DNA sequence: TGTGCCAGCAGTTTATCGGGACAGGTTAATGAAAAACTGTTTTTT. The V gene is TRBV28, the J gene TRBJ1-4, with 8 positions matching TRBD1. The CDR3 is 15 amino acids. Trimming took 1 base from V and 4 from J; bases not matched to a gene: 2. From germline, CDR1 is MDHEN and CDR2 SYDVKM.

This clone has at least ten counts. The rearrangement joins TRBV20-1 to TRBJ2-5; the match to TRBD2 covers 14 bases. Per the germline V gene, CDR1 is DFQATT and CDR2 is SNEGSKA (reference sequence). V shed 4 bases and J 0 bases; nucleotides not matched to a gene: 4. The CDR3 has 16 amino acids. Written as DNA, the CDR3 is TGCAGTGCTACCGGGACTAGCGGGGGCAACCAAGAGACCCAGTACTTC. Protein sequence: CSATGTSGGNQETQYF.

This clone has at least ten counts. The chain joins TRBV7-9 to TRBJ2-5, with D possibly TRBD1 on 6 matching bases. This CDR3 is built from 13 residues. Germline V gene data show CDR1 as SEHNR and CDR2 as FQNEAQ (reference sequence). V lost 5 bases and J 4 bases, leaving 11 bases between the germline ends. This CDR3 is CASSMTGAETQYF. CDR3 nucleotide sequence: TGTGCCAGCAGCATGACAGGCGCAGAGACCCAGTACTTC. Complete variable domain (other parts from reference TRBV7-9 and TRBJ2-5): DTGVSQNPRHKITKRGQNVTFRCDPISEHNRLYWYRQTLGQGPEFLTYFQNEAQLEKSRLLSDRFSAERPKGSFSTLEIQRTEQGDSAMYLCASSMTGAETQYFGPGTRLLVL.